This section outlines one T cell receptor beta chain sequence together with its context. V was cut by 7 bases and J by 2 bases, with 17 bases left in between. The CDR3 is made up of 15 amino acids. The V gene's germline CDR1 is LNHDA and CDR2 SQIVND (reference sequence). The data were obtained in a study of T cell responses to AZD1222 COVID-19 vaccine. Using immunoSEQ multiplex PCR, the repertoire was profiled, and TCRdb retains in-frame clones only, with some absent. The sample includes 160,000 or so clones, less than 90% of them seen just once. This TCR was recovered from an adult who had recovered from COVID-19. The sample here was peripheral blood, taken after recovery from COVID-19. This chain connects TRBV19 to TRBJ1-1, with D maybe TRBD1 (6 bases). CDR3 sequence (DNA): TGTGCCAGTAATAGGGGGGTCTTGGGAAACACTGAAGCTTTCTTT. This gives the protein CASNRGVLGNTEAFF.